The 23 T cell receptor beta chains given below trace back to one sample, sequenced in a study of T cell responses to AZD1222 COVID-19 vaccine. TCRdb's table, derived via immunoSEQ multiplex PCR, lists solely in-frame clones and lacks some. The sample holds around 260,000 clones, 85% to 95% seen once. The material was peripheral blood, obtained on day 0 of AZD1222 vaccination. All receptors derive from an adult in good health.

This chain links TRBV3-1 (or the pseudogene TRBV3-2) with TRBJ2-7; D gene unclear. The CDR3 runs to 11 residues. Germline V gives CDR1 LGHDT, CDR2 YNNKEL (reference sequence). V was trimmed by 3 bases and J by 3 bases, leaving 3 bases between them. CDR3 region: CASSHSYEQYF. DNA of the CDR3: TGTGCCAGCAGCCACAGCTACGAGCAGTACTTC.

The genes are TRBV19 and TRBJ1-3; tentatively, D is TRBD1 (6 bases). Germline CDR1 LNHDA, CDR2 SQIVND (reference sequence). Trimming took 7 bases from V and 2 from J, leaving 24 bases between them. The CDR3 consists of 18 residues. The CDR3, as DNA: TGTGCCAGTATAGGGGGACCCGCGAATTTAGGACCTGGAAACACCATATATTTT. It codes for CASIGGPANLGPGNTIYF.

About this clone: A read error may produce the germline difference seen at one junction end. The J gene is TRBJ2-2, the V gene TRBV3-1 (or the pseudogene TRBV3-2); tentative D call: TRBD2 (6 bases). The CDR3 contains 13 residues. Germline V gene lookup returns CDR1 LGHDT and CDR2 YNNKEL (reference sequence). CDR3 nucleotides: TGTGCCAGCAGCCCGGGAGCCCATGGGGGGCTGTTTTTT. This encodes CASSPGAHGGLFF.

The V and J genes are TRBV2 and TRBJ2-3, with TRBD1 matching over 8 bases. The trim removed 3 bases at V and 7 bases at J, leaving 6 bases unmatched. The CDR3 is 14 residues long. Germline CDR1 SNHLY, CDR2 FYNNEI. As DNA, the CDR3 is TGTGCCAGCAGTGATCAGGGGGCTATAAATACGCAGTATTTT. Translated: CASSDQGAINTQYF. The whole variable domain, filled in from reference TRBV2 and TRBJ2-3, reads EPEVTQTPSHQVTQMGQEVILRCVPISNHLYFYWYRQILGQKVEFLVSFYNNEISEKSEIFDDQFSVERPDGSNFTLKIRSTKLEDSAMYFCASSDQGAINTQYFGPGTRLTVL.

V and J are TRBV29-1 and TRBJ1-4; the D gene is possibly TRBD1 (5 bases). The CDR3 runs 14 residues. The V gene's germline CDR1 is SQVTM and CDR2 ANQGSEA. With 7 bases removed from V and 7 bases from J, the gap between germline ends came to 19 bases. The CDR3 sequence: CSAAISRDAEKLFF. CDR3 nucleotides: TGCAGCGCCGCAATTTCCCGGGACGCTGAAAAACTGTTTTTT.

V is TRBV12-3 or TRBV12-4 and J is TRBJ1-1; D gene unclear. The CDR3 extends over 12 amino acids. The ends were cut back, 5 bases at V and 8 bases at J, with 12 bases in the middle. The CDR3 DNA reads as TGTGCCAGCAGTCCTTTACCGGCAGAAGCTTTCTTT. Its protein is CASSPLPAEAFF.

This chain uses TRBV12-5 with TRBJ2-5; the D is unclear. CDR1 LGHNT and CDR2 FRNRAP come from the germline V gene. The V gene lost 1 base and the J gene lost 9 bases, with 9 bases spanning the gap. This CDR3 region has 12 residues. The CDR3 loop is CASGLGSRAQYF. CDR3 sequence (DNA): TGTGCTAGTGGTTTGGGCTCGAGAGCCCAGTACTTC. The full variable domain, in which reference TRBV12-5 and TRBJ2-5 provide the parts outside the CDR3, is DARVTQTPRHKVTEMGQEVTMRCQPILGHNTVFWYRQTMMQGLELLAYFRNRAPLDDSGMPKDRFSAEMPDATLATLKIQPSEPRDSAVYFCASGLGSRAQYFGPGTRLLVL.

This sequence joins TRBV6-5 and TRBJ2-3; 8 bases are a match to TRBD2. The germline gives CDR1 MNHEY, CDR2 SVGAGI. V gave up 5 bases and J gave up 1 base; unmatched junction bases: 5. The CDR3 runs 15 residues. As DNA, the CDR3 is TGTGCCAGCAGTCCAAGCGGGGGAGGCACAGATACGCAGTATTTT. Translation gives CASSPSGGGTDTQYF.

Notes on this clone: The same CDR3 is also encoded by other DNA sequences in this sample. The gene calls are TRBV5-1 and TRBJ2-6; D unresolved. Germline CDR1 and CDR2: SGHRS and YFSETQ. The CDR3 consists of 14 residues. The ends were cut back, 3 bases at V and 2 bases at J, with 6 bases in the middle. The chain's CDR3 is CASSSRAGANVLTF. The CDR3 DNA sequence: TGCGCCAGCAGCTCCCGAGCTGGGGCCAACGTCCTGACTTTC.

The chain links TRBV6-5 to TRBJ2-7; 7 bases are shared with TRBD2. The CDR3 totals 15 residues. The V gene end was trimmed by 5 bases and the J gene end by 2 bases; junction bases not matched to a gene: 9. Per the germline V gene, CDR1 is MNHEY and CDR2 is SVGAGI. The CDR3 loop reads CASSRTGTKTYEQYF. The CDR3 DNA reads TGTGCCAGCAGTCGAACCGGGACTAAGACCTACGAGCAGTACTTC.

This chain uses TRBV4-3 with TRBJ2-7, with 9 nucleotides matching TRBD1. J was trimmed by 4 bases and V by 4 bases; bases with no gene match: 8. The CDR3 contains 15 residues. Germline V gene data show CDR1 as LGHNA and CDR2 as YSLEER. The CDR3 region is CASSLSGTGTYEQYF. In DNA, the CDR3 is TGCGCCAGCAGCCTATCCGGGACAGGGACTTACGAGCAGTACTTC.

V is TRBV28 and J is TRBJ1-1; D gene ambiguous. The ends were cut back, 2 bases at V and 4 bases at J, with 8 bases in the middle. The CDR3 has 13 residues. CDR1 is MDHEN and CDR2 is SYDVKM in the germline V gene. Here the CDR3 reads CASSLPRTTEAFF. CDR3 bases: TGTGCCAGCAGTTTACCCAGGACCACTGAAGCTTTCTTT. Full variable domain (outside the CDR3, taken from reference TRBV28 and TRBJ1-1): DVKVTQSSRYLVKRTGEKVFLECVQDMDHENMFWYRQDPGLGLRLIYFSYDVKMKEKGDIPEGYSVSREKKERFSLILESASTNQTSMYLCASSLPRTTEAFFGQGTRLTVV.

As for this clone: Distinct nucleotide sequences in the sample also encode this CDR3. The V gene is TRBV28, the J gene TRBJ1-1; maybe TRBD1 (5 bases). V lost 5 bases to trimming and J lost 5 bases, with 9 bases between them. The CDR3 has 12 amino acids. CDR1 and CDR2 (germline): MDHEN, SYDVKM. In DNA, the CDR3 is TGTGCCAGCAGTACCGGGGGGACTGAAGCTTTCTTT. It specifies CASSTGGTEAFF.

The chain couples TRBV12-3 or TRBV12-4 to TRBJ2-7; no definite D call. Trimming pared 5 bases from V and 0 bases from J, leaving 8 bases between. The CDR3 is 13 amino acids. The DNA for the CDR3 is TGTGCCAGCAGTGCCGGGCTCTCCTACGAGCAGTACTTC. The encoded protein is CASSAGLSYEQYF.

The rearrangement links TRBV6-6 to TRBJ1-2; D perhaps matches TRBD1 (6 bases). The germline V gene has CDR1 MNHNY and CDR2 SVGAGI (reference sequence). The CDR3 has 14 amino acids. V was trimmed by 5 bases and J by 3 bases, leaving 13 bases between them. The CDR3 reads CASSPRGLDYGYTF. In DNA form, the CDR3 reads TGTGCCAGCAGTCCCCGGGGGCTTGACTATGGCTACACCTTC.

The rearrangement joins TRBV5-1 to TRBJ2-3; D remains ambiguous. The CDR3 runs 15 residues. The V gene's germline CDR1 is SGHRS and CDR2 YFSETQ. Deletions cut 1 base from V and 7 bases from J, with 16 bases between. The DNA of the CDR3 is TGCGCCAGCAGCTTGAGGCTTGGCGGCGGAAATACGCAGTATTTT. Its protein is CASSLRLGGGNTQYF. Looking up the rest from reference TRBV5-1 and TRBJ2-3 gives the full variable domain: KAGVTQTPRYLIKTRGQQVTLSCSPISGHRSVSWYQQTPGQGLQFLFEYFSETQRNKGNFPGRFSGRQFSNSRSEMNVSTLELGDSALYLCASSLRLGGGNTQYFGPGTRLTVL.

The V and J genes are TRBV7-8 and TRBJ2-7; D remains unclear. Per the germline V gene, CDR1 is SGHVS and CDR2 is FQNEAQ. The CDR3 contains 15 residues. Trimming removed 5 bases at V and 3 bases at J, with 17 bases between. The CDR3 region is CASSHTGPAGYEQYF. CDR3 DNA sequence: TGTGCCAGCAGCCACACTGGGCCGGCTGGCTACGAGCAGTACTTC.

This sequence joins TRBV24-1 and TRBJ2-2; 9 positions agree with TRBD2. Trimming cost V 2 bases and J 4 bases; bases outside gene matches: 4. CDR1 and CDR2 from the germline V gene are KGHDR and SFDVKD. The CDR3 runs to 16 residues. CDR3: CATSDWAGGSTGELFF. CDR3 in DNA: TGTGCCACCAGTGATTGGGCGGGAGGGTCCACCGGGGAGCTGTTTTTT.

V is TRBV6-2 or TRBV6-3 and J is TRBJ2-2, with TRBD2 matching 8 bases. Germline V gene lookup returns CDR1 MNHEY and CDR2 SVGEGT. The CDR3 is 14 residues long. The junction had 5 bases not matched to a gene; V was cut back by 4 bases and J by 7 bases. Written as DNA, the CDR3 is TGTGCCAGCAGTTCACGGACTAGCCACGGGGAGCTGTTTTTT. This gives the protein CASSSRTSHGELFF.

This clone is a singleton in its sample. This sequence joins TRBV3-1 (or the pseudogene TRBV3-2) and TRBJ2-3; D is ambiguous. The CDR3 runs 14 residues. Trimming shortened V by 0 bases and J by 5 bases, and 9 bases separated the two germline ends. Germline lookup yields CDR1 LGHDT and CDR2 YNNKEL (reference sequence). CDR3 amino acids: CASSQDYVEDTQYF. CDR3 DNA sequence: TGTGCCAGCAGCCAAGATTATGTCGAAGATACGCAGTATTTT.

The chain links TRBV2 to TRBJ2-3; D is unresolved. The CDR3 loop spans 13 amino acids. V gave up 6 bases and J gave up 5 bases, with 12 bases separating them. Germline V gene data show CDR1 as SNHLY and CDR2 as FYNNEI. CDR3 residues: CASSGPGGDTQYF. In DNA, the CDR3 is TGTGCCAGCAGCGGACCTGGCGGAGATACGCAGTATTTT.

The V and J genes are TRBV7-2 and TRBJ2-2, with TRBD2 matching over 14 bases. The CDR3 spans 19 residues. Germline assignment: CDR1 SGHTA and CDR2 FQGNSA. Germline trimming cut 2 bases from V and 6 bases from J; bases unmatched to any gene: 11. The CDR3 here is CASSLRVGLAGAHAGELFF. The CDR3 bases are TGTGCCAGCAGCTTAAGAGTGGGACTAGCGGGAGCTCACGCCGGGGAGCTGTTTTTT.

The chain couples TRBV28 to TRBJ2-6; no clear D. This CDR3 is built from 13 residues. V was pared by 6 bases and J by 3 bases, with 6 bases between. Germline-derived CDR1 and CDR2 are MDHEN and SYDVKM. The CDR3 DNA reads as TGTGCCAGCAGGGTCTTTGGGGCCAACGTCCTGACTTTC. Translating gives CASRVFGANVLTF.